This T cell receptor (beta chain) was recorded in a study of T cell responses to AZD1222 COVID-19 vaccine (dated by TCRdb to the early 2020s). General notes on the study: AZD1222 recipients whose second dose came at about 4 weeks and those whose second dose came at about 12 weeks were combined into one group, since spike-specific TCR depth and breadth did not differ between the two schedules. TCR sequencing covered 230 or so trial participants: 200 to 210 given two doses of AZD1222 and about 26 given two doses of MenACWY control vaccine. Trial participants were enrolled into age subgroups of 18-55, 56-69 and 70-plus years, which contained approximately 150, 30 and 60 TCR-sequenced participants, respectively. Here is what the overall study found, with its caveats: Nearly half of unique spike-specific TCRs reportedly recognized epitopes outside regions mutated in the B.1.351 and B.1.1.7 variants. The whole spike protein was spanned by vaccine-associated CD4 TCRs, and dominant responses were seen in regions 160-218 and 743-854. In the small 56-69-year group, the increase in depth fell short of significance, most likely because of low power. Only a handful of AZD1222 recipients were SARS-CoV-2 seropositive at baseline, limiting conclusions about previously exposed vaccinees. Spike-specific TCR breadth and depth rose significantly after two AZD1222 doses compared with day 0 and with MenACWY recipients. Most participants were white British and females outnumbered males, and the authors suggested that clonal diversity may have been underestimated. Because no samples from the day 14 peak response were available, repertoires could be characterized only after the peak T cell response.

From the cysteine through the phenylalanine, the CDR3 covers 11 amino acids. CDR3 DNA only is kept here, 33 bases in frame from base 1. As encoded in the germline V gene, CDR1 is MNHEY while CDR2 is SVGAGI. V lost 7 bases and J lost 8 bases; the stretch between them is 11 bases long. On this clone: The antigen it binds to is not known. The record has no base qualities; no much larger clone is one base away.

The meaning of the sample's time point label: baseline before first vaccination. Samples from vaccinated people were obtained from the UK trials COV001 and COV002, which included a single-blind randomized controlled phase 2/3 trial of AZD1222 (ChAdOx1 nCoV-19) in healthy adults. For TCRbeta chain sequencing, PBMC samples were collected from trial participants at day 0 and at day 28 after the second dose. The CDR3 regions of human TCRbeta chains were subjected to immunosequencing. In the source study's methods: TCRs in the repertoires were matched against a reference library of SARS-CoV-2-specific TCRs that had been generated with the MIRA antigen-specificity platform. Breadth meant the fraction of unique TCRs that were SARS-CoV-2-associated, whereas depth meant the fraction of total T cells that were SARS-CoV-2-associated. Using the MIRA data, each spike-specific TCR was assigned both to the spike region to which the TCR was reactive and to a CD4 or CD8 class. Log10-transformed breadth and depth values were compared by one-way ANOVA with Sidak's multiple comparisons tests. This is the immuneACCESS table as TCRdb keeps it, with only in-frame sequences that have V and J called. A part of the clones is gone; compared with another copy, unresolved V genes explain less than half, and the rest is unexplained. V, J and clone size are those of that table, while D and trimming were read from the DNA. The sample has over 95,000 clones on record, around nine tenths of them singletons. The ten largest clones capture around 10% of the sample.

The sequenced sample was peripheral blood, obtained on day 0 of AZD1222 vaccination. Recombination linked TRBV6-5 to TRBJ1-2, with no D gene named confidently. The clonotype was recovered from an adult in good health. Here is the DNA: TGTGCCAGCACCCCCGGTAGGGGCTACACCTTC. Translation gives CASTPGRGYTF.